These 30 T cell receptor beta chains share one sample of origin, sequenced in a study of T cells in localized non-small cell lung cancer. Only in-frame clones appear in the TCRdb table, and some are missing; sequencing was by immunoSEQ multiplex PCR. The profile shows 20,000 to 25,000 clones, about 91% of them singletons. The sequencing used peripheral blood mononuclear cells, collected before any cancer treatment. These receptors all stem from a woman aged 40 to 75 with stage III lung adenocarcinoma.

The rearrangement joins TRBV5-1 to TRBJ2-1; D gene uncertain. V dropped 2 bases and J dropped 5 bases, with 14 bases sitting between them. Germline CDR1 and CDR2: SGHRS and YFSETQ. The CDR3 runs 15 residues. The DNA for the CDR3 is TGCGCCAGCAGCTTACTAAACCCCCAGAACAATGAGCAGTTCTTC. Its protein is CASSLLNPQNNEQFF.

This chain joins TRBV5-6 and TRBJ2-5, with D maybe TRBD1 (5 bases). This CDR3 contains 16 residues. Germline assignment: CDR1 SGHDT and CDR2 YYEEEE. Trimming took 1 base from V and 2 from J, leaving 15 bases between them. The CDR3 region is CASSLWRRGMQETQYF. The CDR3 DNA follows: TGTGCCAGCAGCTTGTGGCGAAGGGGAATGCAAGAGACCCAGTACTTC.

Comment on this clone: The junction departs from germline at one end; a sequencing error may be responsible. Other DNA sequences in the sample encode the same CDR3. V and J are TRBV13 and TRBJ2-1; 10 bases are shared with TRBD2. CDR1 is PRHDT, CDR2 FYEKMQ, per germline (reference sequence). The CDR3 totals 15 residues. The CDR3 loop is CASSFLAGAYNEQFF. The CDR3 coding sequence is TGTGCCAGCAGCTTTCTAGCGGGGGCTTACAATGAACAGTTCTTC. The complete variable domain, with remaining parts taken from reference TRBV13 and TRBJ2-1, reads AAGVIQSPRHLIKEKRETATLKCYPIPRHDTVYWYQQGPGQDPQFLISFYEKMQSDKGSIPDRFSAQQFSDYHSELNMSSLELGDSALYFCASSFLAGAYNEQFFGPGTRLTVL.

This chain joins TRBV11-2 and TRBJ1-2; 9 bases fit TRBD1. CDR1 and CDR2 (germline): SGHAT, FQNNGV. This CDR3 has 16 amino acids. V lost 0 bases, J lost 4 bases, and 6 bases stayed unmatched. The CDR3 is CASSLDSGTGIYGYTF. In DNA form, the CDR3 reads TGTGCCAGCAGCTTAGATTCCGGGACAGGGATCTATGGCTACACCTTC.

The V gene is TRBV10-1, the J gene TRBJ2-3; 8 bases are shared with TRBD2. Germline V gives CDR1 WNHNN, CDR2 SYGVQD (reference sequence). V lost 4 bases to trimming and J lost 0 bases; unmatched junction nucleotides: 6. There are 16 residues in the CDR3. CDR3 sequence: CASSGNGRASTDTQYF. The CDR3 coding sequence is TGCGCCAGCAGTGGGAACGGGAGGGCCAGCACAGATACGCAGTATTTT.

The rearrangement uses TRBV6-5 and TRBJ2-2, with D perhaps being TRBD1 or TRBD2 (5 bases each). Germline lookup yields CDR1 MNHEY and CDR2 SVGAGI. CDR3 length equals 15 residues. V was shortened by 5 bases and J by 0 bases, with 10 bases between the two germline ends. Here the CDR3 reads CASSTGRPNTGELFF. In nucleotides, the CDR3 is TGTGCCAGCAGTACGGGACGACCGAACACCGGGGAGCTGTTTTTT.

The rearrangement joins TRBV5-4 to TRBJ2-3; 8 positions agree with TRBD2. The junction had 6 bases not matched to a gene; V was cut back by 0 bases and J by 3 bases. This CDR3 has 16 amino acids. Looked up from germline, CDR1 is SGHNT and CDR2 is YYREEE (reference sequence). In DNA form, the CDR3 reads TGTGCCAGCAGCTTGGCCATGGGCGGGGGGACAGATACGCAGTATTTT. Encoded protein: CASSLAMGGGTDTQYF.

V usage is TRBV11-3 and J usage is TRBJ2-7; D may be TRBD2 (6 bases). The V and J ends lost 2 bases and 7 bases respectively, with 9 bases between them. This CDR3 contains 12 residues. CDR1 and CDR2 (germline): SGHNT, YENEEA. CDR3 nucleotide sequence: TGTGCCAGCAGCTTACCCAGCGGGGAGCAGTACTTC. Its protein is CASSLPSGEQYF.

As DNA, the CDR3 is TGCAGCGTTAGGTCCGGTAACTATGGCTACACCTTC. Encoded protein: CSVRSGNYGYTF. The chain carries TRBV29-1 and TRBJ1-2; D remains ambiguous. Germline loops: CDR1 SQVTM, CDR2 ANQGSEA. This CDR3 is built from 12 residues. V lost 5 bases and J 1 base, leaving 8 bases between the germline ends.

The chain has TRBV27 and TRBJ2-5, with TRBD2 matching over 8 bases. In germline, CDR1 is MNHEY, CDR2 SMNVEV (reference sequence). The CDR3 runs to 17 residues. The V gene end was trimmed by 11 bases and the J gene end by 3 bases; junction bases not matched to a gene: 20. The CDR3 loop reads CAPPPPGLELTKETQYF. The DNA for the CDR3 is TGTGCCCCTCCTCCACCGGGACTAGAACTGACCAAAGAGACCCAGTACTTC.

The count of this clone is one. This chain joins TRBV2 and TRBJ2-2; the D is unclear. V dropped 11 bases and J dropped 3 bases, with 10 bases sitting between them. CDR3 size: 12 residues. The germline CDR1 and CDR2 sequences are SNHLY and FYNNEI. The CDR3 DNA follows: TGTGCCCACTCTGGAGACACCGGGGAGCTGTTTTTT. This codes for CAHSGDTGELFF.

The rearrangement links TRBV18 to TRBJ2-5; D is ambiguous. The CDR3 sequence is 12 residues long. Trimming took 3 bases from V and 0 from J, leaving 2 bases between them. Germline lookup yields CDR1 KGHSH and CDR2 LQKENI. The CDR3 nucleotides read TGTGCCAGCTCACCGTACCAAGAGACCCAGTACTTC. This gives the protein CASSPYQETQYF.

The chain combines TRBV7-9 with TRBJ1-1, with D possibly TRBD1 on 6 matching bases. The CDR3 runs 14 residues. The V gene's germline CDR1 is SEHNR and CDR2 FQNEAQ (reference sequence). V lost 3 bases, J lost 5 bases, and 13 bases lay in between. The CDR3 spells CASSLREGETEAFF. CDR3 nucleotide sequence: TGTGCCAGCAGCTTGAGGGAGGGGGAAACTGAAGCTTTCTTT. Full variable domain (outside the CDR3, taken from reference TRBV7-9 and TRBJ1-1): DTGVSQNPRHKITKRGQNVTFRCDPISEHNRLYWYRQTLGQGPEFLTYFQNEAQLEKSRLLSDRFSAERPKGSFSTLEIQRTEQGDSAMYLCASSLREGETEAFFGQGTRLTVV.

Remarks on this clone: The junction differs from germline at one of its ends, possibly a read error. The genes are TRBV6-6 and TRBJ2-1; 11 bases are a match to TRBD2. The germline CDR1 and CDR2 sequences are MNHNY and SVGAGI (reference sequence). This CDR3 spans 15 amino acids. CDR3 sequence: CASGYLAGGPHEQFF. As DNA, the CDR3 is TGTGCCAGCGGTTACTTAGCGGGAGGGCCCCATGAGCAGTTCTTC.

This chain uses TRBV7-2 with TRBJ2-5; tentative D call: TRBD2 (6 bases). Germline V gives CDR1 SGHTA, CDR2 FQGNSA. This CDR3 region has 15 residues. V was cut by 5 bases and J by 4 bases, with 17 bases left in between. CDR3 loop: CASSGEAGRGETQYF. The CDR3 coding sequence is TGTGCCAGCAGCGGAGAAGCGGGTCGCGGAGAGACCCAGTACTTC.

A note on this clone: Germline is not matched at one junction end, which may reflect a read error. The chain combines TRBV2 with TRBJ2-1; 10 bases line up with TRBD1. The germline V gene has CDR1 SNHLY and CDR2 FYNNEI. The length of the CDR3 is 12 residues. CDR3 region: CASNLGGTGVIF. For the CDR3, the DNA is TGTGCCAGCAACTTAGGGGGGACAGGGGTCATCTTC.

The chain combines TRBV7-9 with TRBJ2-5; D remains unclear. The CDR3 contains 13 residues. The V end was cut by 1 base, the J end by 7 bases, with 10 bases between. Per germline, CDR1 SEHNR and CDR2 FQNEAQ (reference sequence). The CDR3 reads CASSLDWLGTQYF. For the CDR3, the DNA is TGTGCCAGCAGCTTAGACTGGTTAGGGACCCAGTACTTC.

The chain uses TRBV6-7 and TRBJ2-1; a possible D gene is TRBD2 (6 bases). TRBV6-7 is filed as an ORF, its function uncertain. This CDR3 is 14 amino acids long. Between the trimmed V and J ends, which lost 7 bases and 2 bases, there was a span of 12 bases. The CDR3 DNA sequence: TGTGCCAGCACACGGGGGAAGGCCTACAATGAGCAGTTCTTC. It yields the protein CASTRGKAYNEQFF.

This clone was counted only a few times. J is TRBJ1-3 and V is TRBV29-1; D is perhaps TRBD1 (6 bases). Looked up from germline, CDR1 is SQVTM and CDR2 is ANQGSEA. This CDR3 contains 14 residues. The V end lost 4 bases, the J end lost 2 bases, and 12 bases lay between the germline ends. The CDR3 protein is CSVADSSAGNTIYF. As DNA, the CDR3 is TGCAGCGTTGCGGACAGCTCAGCTGGAAACACCATATATTTT.

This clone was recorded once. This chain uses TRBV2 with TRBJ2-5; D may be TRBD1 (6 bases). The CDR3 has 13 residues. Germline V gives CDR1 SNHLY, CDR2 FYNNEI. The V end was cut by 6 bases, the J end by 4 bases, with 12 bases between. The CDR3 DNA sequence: TGTGCCAGCAGAGGGGGTAGTGGAGAGACCCAGTACTTC. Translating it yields CASRGGSGETQYF.

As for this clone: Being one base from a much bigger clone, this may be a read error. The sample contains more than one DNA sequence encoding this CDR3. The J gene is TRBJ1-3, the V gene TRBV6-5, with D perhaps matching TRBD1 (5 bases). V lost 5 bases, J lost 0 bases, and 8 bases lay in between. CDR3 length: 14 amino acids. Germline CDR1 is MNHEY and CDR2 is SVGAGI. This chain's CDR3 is CASSDGASGNTIYF. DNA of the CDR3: TGTGCCAGCAGTGATGGGGCCTCTGGAAACACCATATATTTT.

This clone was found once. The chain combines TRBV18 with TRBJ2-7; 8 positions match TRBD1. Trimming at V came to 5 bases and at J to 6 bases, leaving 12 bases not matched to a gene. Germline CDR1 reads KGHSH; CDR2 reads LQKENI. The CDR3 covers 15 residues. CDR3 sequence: CASSIGQGRGGEQYF. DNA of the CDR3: TGTGCCAGCTCAATTGGACAGGGTAGAGGAGGCGAGCAGTACTTC.

The CDR3 sequence is CASSPPGVAGGIGTQYF. DNA of the CDR3: TGTGCCAGCAGCCCCCCTGGGGTAGCGGGGGGTATAGGTACGCAGTATTTT. The gene calls are TRBV7-2 and TRBJ2-3; 10 nucleotides match TRBD2. The CDR3 consists of 17 residues. Germline trimming cut 5 bases from V and 8 bases from J; bases unmatched to any gene: 16. In germline, CDR1 is SGHTA, CDR2 FQGNSA.

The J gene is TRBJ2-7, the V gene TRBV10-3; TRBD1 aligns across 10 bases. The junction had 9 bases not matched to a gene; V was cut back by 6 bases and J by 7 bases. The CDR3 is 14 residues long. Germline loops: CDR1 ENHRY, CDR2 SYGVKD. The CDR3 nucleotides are TGTGCCATCAGAGAGACAGGGGGCTCGGAAGAGCAGTACTTC. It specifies CAIRETGGSEEQYF.

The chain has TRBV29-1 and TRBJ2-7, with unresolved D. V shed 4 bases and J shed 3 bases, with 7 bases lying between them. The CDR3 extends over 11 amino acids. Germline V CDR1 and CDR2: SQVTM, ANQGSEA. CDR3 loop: CSVGRGYEQYF. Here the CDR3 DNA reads TGCAGCGTTGGTCGAGGCTACGAGCAGTACTTC.

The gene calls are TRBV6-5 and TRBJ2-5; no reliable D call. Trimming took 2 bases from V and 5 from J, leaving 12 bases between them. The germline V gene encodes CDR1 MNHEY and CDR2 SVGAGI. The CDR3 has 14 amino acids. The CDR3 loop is CASSYVGLGETQYF. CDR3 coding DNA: TGTGCCAGCAGTTACGTGGGATTGGGGGAGACCCAGTACTTC.

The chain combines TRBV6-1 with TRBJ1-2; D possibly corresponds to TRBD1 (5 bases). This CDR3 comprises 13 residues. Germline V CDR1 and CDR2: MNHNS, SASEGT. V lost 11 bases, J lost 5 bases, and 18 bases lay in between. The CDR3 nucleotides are TGTGCCGTACGGGACGCCGGAGGTTATGGCTACACCTTC. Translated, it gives CAVRDAGGYGYTF.

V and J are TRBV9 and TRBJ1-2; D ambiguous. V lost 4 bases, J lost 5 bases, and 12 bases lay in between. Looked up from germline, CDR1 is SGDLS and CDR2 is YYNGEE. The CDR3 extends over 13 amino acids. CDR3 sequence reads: CASSHGGSYGYTF. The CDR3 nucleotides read TGTGCCAGCAGCCATGGAGGGAGTTATGGCTACACCTTC.

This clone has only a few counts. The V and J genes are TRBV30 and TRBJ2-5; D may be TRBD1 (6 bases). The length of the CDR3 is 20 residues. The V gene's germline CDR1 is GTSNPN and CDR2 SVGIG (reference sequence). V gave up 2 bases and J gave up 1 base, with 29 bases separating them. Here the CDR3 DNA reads TGTGCCTGGAGTACACCCAGGGGCAGGGATCCTCGGACGGGCCAAGAGACCCAGTACTTC. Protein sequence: CAWSTPRGRDPRTGQETQYF.

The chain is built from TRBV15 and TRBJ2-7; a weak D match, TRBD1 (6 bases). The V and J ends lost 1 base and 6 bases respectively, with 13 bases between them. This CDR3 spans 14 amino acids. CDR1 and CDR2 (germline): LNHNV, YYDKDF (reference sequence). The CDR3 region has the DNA TGTGCCACCAGCAGAGCTCGGGACACCACCGAGCAGTACTTC. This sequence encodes CATSRARDTTEQYF.